These T cell receptor beta chains were read from a single sample in a study of T and B cells in COVID-19 patients. TCRdb reprocessed the multiplex PCR reads with MiXCR, giving one entry per CDR3 protein. The data show around 3,000 distinct CDR3 sequences, with roughly a fifth seen just once and less than 20% held by the top ten. Sequencing used blood. Every receptor here comes from a human donor with active COVID-19. The CDR3 runs from the conserved cysteine through the conserved F or W. Fields, in order: J gene, D gene, clone size, V gene, CDR3 DNA, CDR3 protein. A D gene is named only where the DNA matches it firmly. Size tells how often a clone was seen (once, few, many) or the class of an expanded clone, and some rows leave it out.

TRBJ2-5 TRBD1 medium-sized TRBV6-5 TGTGCCAGCAGTTACTCCGACAGGGGGCGGCAAGAGACCCAGTACTTC CASSYSDRGRQETQYF
TRBJ1-4 TRBD1 medium-sized TRBV24-1 TGTGCCACCCCCGGGACAGCTATTTCCAATGAAAAACTGTTTTTT CATPGTAISNEKLFF
TRBJ2-7 - - TRBV19 TGTGCCAGTAGTATATCGGGGTTCCCCTACGAGCAGTACTTC CASSISGFPYEQYF
TRBJ2-1 TRBD2 medium-sized TRBV6-5 TGTGCCAGCAGTGGGGGAACTCTAGCGGGGGGGCTCTACAATGAGCAGTTCTTC CASSGGTLAGGLYNEQFF
TRBJ1-6 - - TRBV27 TGTGCCAGCAGTTCTTTGCCGGGGGAAGGGGTAGGTTCACCCCTCCACTTT CASSSLPGEGVGSPLHF
TRBJ1-2 - medium-sized TRBV30 TGTGCCTGGCAGTCGGGCCAACTCTATGGCTACACCTTC CAWQSGQLYGYTF
TRBJ2-7 - - TRBV28 TGTGCCAGCAGGCCTCAGGCAGGGTCCTCCTACGAGCAGTACTTC CASRPQAGSSYEQYF
TRBJ2-1 TRBD1 large TRBV19 TGTGCCTCCGAGACAGGGAAGGCTGAGCAGTTCTTC CASETGKAEQFF
TRBJ1-1 - - TRBV20-1 TGCAGTTTGACCGGACAGTTGAACACTGAAGCTTTCTTT CSLTGQLNTEAFF
TRBJ2-7 - - TRBV21-1 TGTGCCAGCAGCAAGAAAACTCGCTACGAGCAGTACTTC CASSKKTRYEQYF
TRBJ2-1 - medium-sized TRBV19 TGTGCCAGTAGTTCCCTAGCTCGGGAGAGGGGGGACAATGAGCAGTTCTTC CASSSLARERGDNEQFF
TRBJ2-3 TRBD2 - TRBV20-1 TGCAGTGCTAGCGCGGGGGGGCAAGATACGCAGTATTTT CSASAGGQDTQYF
TRBJ2-3 TRBD2 - TRBV19 TGTGCCAGTAGTGTTCTAGCGGGAGTAACAGATACGCAGTATTTT CASSVLAGVTDTQYF
TRBJ2-7 - few TRBV21-1 TGTGCCAGCAGTTGGCCAAGGTGTAGAGAGCAGTACTTC CASSWPRCREQYF
TRBJ1-1 - medium-sized TRBV6-5 TGTGCCAGCAGTTACTCTTCTGTGAACACTGAAGCTTTCTTT CASSYSSVNTEAFF
TRBJ2-3 - - TRBV20-1 TGCAGTGCTAGGGGCGAATCTAGCACAGATACGCAGTATTTT CSARGESSTDTQYF
TRBJ1-2 - few TRBV6-4 TGTGCCAGCAGTGACCCGGATGTTGGCTACACCTTC CASSDPDVGYTF
TRBJ2-1 - few TRBV7-2 TGTGCCAGCAGCTTAGTTGGCTCTAGTCGTGATCGGTTCGATGAGCAGTTCTTC CASSLVGSSRDRFDEQFF
TRBJ2-3 - large TRBV19 TGTGCCAGTAGTATACGAGATACGCAGTATTTT CASSIRDTQYF
TRBJ1-1 - medium-sized TRBV6-5 TGTGCCAGCAGTCGACGGGAGCAGACTGAAGCTTTCTTT CASSRREQTEAFF
TRBJ1-5 TRBD1 medium-sized TRBV19 TGTGCCAGTATGGGATTCGGGGACAGGGGGGTTGGAATTCAGCCCCAGCATTTT CASMGFGDRGVGIQPQHF
TRBJ1-1 - - TRBV6-2/TRBV6-3 TGTGCCAGCAGTTACAAGAGCTCTTACACTGAAGCTTTCTTT CASSYKSSYTEAFF
TRBJ2-3 TRBD2 medium-sized TRBV12-3/TRBV12-4 TGTGCCAGCAGTGACGCTGGGACTAGCGTGGAAGATACGCAGTATTTT CASSDAGTSVEDTQYF
TRBJ1-1 - medium-sized TRBV6-5 TGTGCCAGCAGTTACGCGGCAAGGAGCACTGAAGCTTTCTTT CASSYAARSTEAFF
TRBJ2-7 - medium-sized TRBV5-6 TGTGCCAGCAGCTTGGGGGGCAGGGGGGCCTACGAGCAGTACTTC CASSLGGRGAYEQYF
TRBJ2-2 - - TRBV20-1 TGCAGTGCTAGAAATCCCGGGGCTAGCGAATCCGGGGAGCTGTTTTTT CSARNPGASESGELFF
TRBJ1-6 - few TRBV7-9 TGTGCCAGCAGCCGGACAGCTGAGGATTCACCCCTCCACTTT CASSRTAEDSPLHF